This T cell receptor beta chain originates from a study of regulatory T cells in long-lasting Graves disease. CDR3 regions were amplified by Arm-PCR using iRepertoire HTBI primers to build TCR beta libraries. How the authors handled the data: Across the samples, identification revealed 60 to 75 TRBV and 12 to 15 TRBJ segments. One entry per CDR3 protein results from TCRdb running MiXCR on the multiplex PCR reads. The authors' filters were not applied to this entry. The profile shows roughly 560,000 distinct CDR3 sequences, 15% to 20% of them singletons. Germline V lookup: CDR1 SEHNR, CDR2 FQNEAQ (reference sequence). V was trimmed by 6 bases and J by 8 bases, leaving 19 bases between them. This CDR3 is built from 15 residues. The study's findings and limits: Persistent patients shared thousands of public clonotypes among themselves. Newly diagnosed patients shared fewer, at about 890. Accuracy was possibly reduced by small sample size.

As to time point: newly diagnosed GD, antithyroid drugs for less than 3 months. From RNA extracted from PBMCs, the TCR library was made. This clonotype was counted only a few times. Its specificity is unknown. These data also featured in a second study, about T cells in Graves' hyperthyroidism and ophthalmopathy.

The chain links TRBV7-9 to TRBJ1-4; D is perhaps TRBD1 (6 bases). The source is a woman aged 40 to 65 with Graves disease. The material was peripheral blood mononuclear cells (PBMCs), obtained at new diagnosis, from a patient treated with antithyroid drugs. The DNA of the CDR3 is TGTGCCAGCAGTGCCTATCAGGGGTCTACGGAAAAACTGTTTTTT. Protein: CASSAYQGSTEKLFF.